This entry lists 22 T cell receptor beta chains sequenced from one sample in a study of beta chain features in type 1 diabetes. What was sequenced were expressed TCRB transcripts, since all of the isolated RNA had been reverse transcribed. TCRdb's table, derived via immunoSEQ multiplex PCR, lists solely in-frame clones and lacks some. The sample has about 150,000 clones; roughly 11% are singletons. Sequenced sample: central memory CD4+ T cells from blood. These receptors were obtained from a young man in good health.

This clone has more than one count but fewer than ten. This chain connects TRBV9 to TRBJ1-4; 8 bases line up with TRBD1. This CDR3 region has 15 residues. The junction had 8 bases not matched to a gene; V was cut back by 3 bases and J by 7 bases. CDR1 and CDR2 (germline): SGDLS, YYNGEE. The CDR3 loop reads CASSETTGVGEKLFF. The DNA for the CDR3 is TGTGCCAGCAGCGAGACGACAGGGGTTGGTGAAAAACTGTTTTTT.

The genes are TRBV29-1 and TRBJ2-1; D not resolved. V was trimmed by 1 base and J by 0 bases, leaving 13 bases between them. Germline V lookup: CDR1 SQVTM, CDR2 ANQGSEA. The CDR3 runs to 16 residues. CDR3 sequence reads: CSVEAQSPSSYNEQFF. The CDR3 DNA is TGCAGCGTTGAAGCACAATCCCCCAGCTCCTACAATGAGCAGTTCTTC.

A few counts support this clone. The rearrangement links TRBV7-2 to TRBJ1-1, with TRBD1 matching 8 bases. CDR3 length equals 14 residues. Unmatched junction bases numbered 9, after V lost 1 base and J lost 11 bases. Germline lookup yields CDR1 SGHTA and CDR2 FQGNSA. The CDR3 nucleotides read TGTGCCAGCAGCTTAGTTGGGACAGGAGGATTGGCTTTCTTT. Encoded protein: CASSLVGTGGLAFF.

Here the CDR3 reads CASFEMGLAGLRNIQYF. CDR3 DNA sequence: TGTGCCAGCTTTGAAATGGGACTAGCGGGACTCCGAAACATTCAGTACTTC. V is TRBV5-6 and J is TRBJ2-4; 13 nucleotides agree with TRBD2. The length of the CDR3 is 17 residues. The ends lost 7 bases at V and 6 bases at J; junction bases unmatched: 13. Germline V lookup: CDR1 SGHDT, CDR2 YYEEEE.

The sample holds a few counts of this clone. V usage is TRBV5-1 and J usage is TRBJ2-7; a weak D match, TRBD1 (6 bases). Germline V CDR1 and CDR2: SGHRS, YFSETQ. Trimming left V 4 bases short and J 5 bases short, with 16 bases between. There are 14 residues in the CDR3. CDR3 in amino acids: CASSTGGYRDEQYF. The CDR3, as DNA: TGCGCCAGCAGCACCGGTGGGTACAGGGACGAGCAGTACTTC.

The V and J genes are TRBV7-9 and TRBJ2-5; D gene ambiguous. V was cut by 5 bases and J by 0 bases, with 7 bases left in between. The CDR3 runs 13 residues. CDR1 and CDR2 from the germline V gene are SEHNR and FQNEAQ (reference sequence). The CDR3 DNA follows: TGTGCCAGCAGCCGCGACAACCAAGAGACCCAGTACTTC. This sequence encodes CASSRDNQETQYF.

This clone appeared a few times. This chain joins TRBV28 and TRBJ2-5, with D perhaps TRBD2 (6 bases). From germline, CDR1 is MDHEN and CDR2 SYDVKM. CDR3 length equals 16 residues. The V end lost 5 bases, the J end lost 5 bases, and 21 bases lay between the germline ends. The CDR3 coding sequence is TGTGCCAGCAGTCCCCTCTCCCCGCGGGGCGTCGAGACCCAGTACTTC. The encoded protein is CASSPLSPRGVETQYF.

The chain couples TRBV30 to TRBJ2-3; TRBD1 is a possible D gene (5 bases). The CDR3 sequence is 14 residues long. V lost 5 bases, J lost 7 bases, and 19 bases lay in between. Germline values: CDR1 GTSNPN, CDR2 SVGIG (reference sequence). CDR3 loop: CAWVQDRGTHTQYF. As DNA, the CDR3 is TGTGCCTGGGTACAGGACCGCGGCACGCATACGCAGTATTTT. Supplemented by reference TRBV30 and TRBJ2-3, the full variable domain reads SQTIHQWPATLVQPVGSPLSLECTVEGTSNPNLYWYRQAAGRGLQLLFYSVGIGQISSEVPQNLSASRPQDRQFILSSKKLLLSDSGFYLCAWVQDRGTHTQYFGPGTRLTVL.

The rearrangement uses TRBV7-2 and TRBJ2-3; 9 bases align to TRBD1. Germline CDR1 is SGHTA and CDR2 is FQGNSA. This CDR3 has 14 residues. V trimming: 4 bases; J trimming: 4 bases; junction bases outside the gene matches: 3. CDR3 sequence: CASSYRTGADTQYF. As DNA, the CDR3 is TGTGCCAGCAGCTATCGGACAGGGGCAGATACGCAGTATTTT.

This clone came up many times. V is TRBV29-1 and J is TRBJ2-5; TRBD2 agrees at 7 bases. CDR1 and CDR2 (germline): SQVTM, ANQGSEA. CDR3 length: 13 amino acids. The CDR3 region is CRVRGDSQETQYF. CDR3 coding DNA: TGCAGGGTCCGGGGGGACTCCCAAGAGACCCAGTACTTC. Supplemented by reference TRBV29-1 and TRBJ2-5, the full variable domain reads SAVISQKPSRDICQRGTSLTIQCQVDSQVTMMFWYRQQPGQSLTLIATANQGSEATYESGFVIDKFPISRPNLTFSTLTVSNMSPEDSSIYLCRVRGDSQETQYFGPGTRLLVL.

The J gene is TRBJ1-5, the V gene TRBV29-1; maybe TRBD1 (6 bases). V shed 0 bases and J shed 7 bases, with 7 bases lying between them. The CDR3 totals 12 residues. CDR1 and CDR2 (germline): SQVTM, ANQGSEA. CDR3 sequence: CSVEEGGQPQHF. CDR3 bases: TGCAGCGTTGAAGAGGGGGGCCAGCCCCAGCATTTT. Full variable domain (missing parts from reference TRBV29-1 and TRBJ1-5): SAVISQKPSRDICQRGTSLTIQCQVDSQVTMMFWYRQQPGQSLTLIATANQGSEATYESGFVIDKFPISRPNLTFSTLTVSNMSPEDSSIYLCSVEEGGQPQHFGDGTRLSIL.

The CDR3: CASSHRGALAGETQYF. The CDR3 nucleotides read TGTGCCAGCAGCCACAGGGGTGCACTAGCGGGAGAGACCCAGTACTTC. The chain has TRBV14 and TRBJ2-5, with TRBD2 matching 9 bases. J lost 4 bases, V lost 3 bases, and 9 bases had no gene match. The CDR3 spans 16 residues. The germline V gene has CDR1 SGHDN and CDR2 FVKESK. Filled out from reference TRBV14 and TRBJ2-5, the complete variable domain reads EAGVTQFPSHSVIEKGQTVTLRCDPISGHDNLYWYRRVMGKEIKFLLHFVKESKQDESGMPNNRFLAERTGGTYSTLKVQPAELEDSGVYFCASSHRGALAGETQYFGPGTRLLVL.

This clone was observed a few times. The gene calls are TRBV15 and TRBJ1-1; the D gene is possibly TRBD1 (5 bases). The germline V and J ends were trimmed by 5 bases and 5 bases, with 18 bases remaining between them. There are 15 residues in the CDR3. Germline V CDR1 and CDR2: LNHNV, YYDKDF (reference sequence). The DNA of the CDR3 is TGTGCCACCAGCCCCCGTATTCAGGGATGGACTGAAGCTTTCTTT. This gives the protein CATSPRIQGWTEAFF.

This chain uses TRBV12-5 with TRBJ2-5; a weak D match, TRBD1 (6 bases). This CDR3 contains 16 residues. V was cut by 7 bases and J by 5 bases, with 23 bases left in between. CDR1 and CDR2 from the germline V gene are LGHNT and FRNRAP. The CDR3 region is CASALGGSTTRETQYF. The CDR3 coding sequence is TGTGCTAGTGCCCTAGGGGGTTCAACCACCCGGGAGACCCAGTACTTC.

This clone was counted a few times. The V gene is TRBV4-3, the J gene TRBJ2-1; 8 bases map to TRBD2. This CDR3 comprises 16 residues. V lost 0 bases to trimming and J lost 5 bases; unmatched junction nucleotides: 6. Germline V gene lookup returns CDR1 LGHNA and CDR2 YSLEER. CDR3 in DNA: TGCGCCAGCAGCCAAGACGCTAGCGGGTACCACAATGAGCAGTTCTTC. It yields the protein CASSQDASGYHNEQFF.

This clone was picked up a small number of times. V usage is TRBV10-3 and J usage is TRBJ1-1, with TRBD1 as a possible D gene (5 bases). The V gene lost 6 bases and the J gene lost 1 base, with 9 bases spanning the gap. CDR3 length: 13 residues. Per the germline V gene, CDR1 is ENHRY and CDR2 is SYGVKD. The CDR3: CAIRRGENTEAFF. CDR3 nucleotides: TGTGCCATCAGACGGGGGGAGAACACTGAAGCTTTCTTT.

The CDR3 region has the DNA TGTGCCAGCAGCGTTTTAACAGGGGTGGCTTTCTTT. Translated: CASSVLTGVAFF. V usage is TRBV28 and J usage is TRBJ1-1; 7 bases are shared with TRBD1. The germline V gene has CDR1 MDHEN and CDR2 SYDVKM. The junction had 9 bases not matched to a gene; V was cut back by 6 bases and J by 11 bases. The CDR3 totals 12 residues.

This clone was seen more than once but under ten times. The junction departs from the called germline gene at one end, perhaps through a read error. This sequence joins TRBV7-7 and TRBJ2-2, with TRBD1 as a possible D gene (7 bases). CDR1 is SSHAT, CDR2 FNYEAQ, per germline (reference sequence). The CDR3 has 16 amino acids. CDR3 in DNA: TGTGCTAGCAGCGCTACAACAGGGGCGGGGACCGGGGAGCTGTTTTTT. This codes for CASSATTGAGTGELFF.

V and J are TRBV7-3 and TRBJ2-5; weak D call: TRBD1 (6 bases). The CDR3 loop spans 16 amino acids. Germline CDR1 SGHTA, CDR2 FQGTGA. V was clipped by 2 bases and J by 7 bases, with 20 bases between them. DNA for the CDR3: TGTGCCAGCAGCTTACCTCAGGGCCCCCGAGGGGGGACCCAGTACTTC. Its translation: CASSLPQGPRGGTQYF. Looking up the rest from reference TRBV7-3 and TRBJ2-5 gives the full variable domain: GAGVSQTPSNKVTEKGKYVELRCDPISGHTALYWYRQSLGQGPEFLIYFQGTGAADDSGLPNDRFFAVRPEGSVSTLKIQRTERGDSAVYLCASSLPQGPRGGTQYFGPGTRLLVL.

A single count supports this clone. The chain couples TRBV5-4 to TRBJ2-6; TRBD1 matches 7 bases. CDR3 length equals 16 residues. CDR1 is SGHNT, CDR2 YYREEE, per germline (reference sequence). With 3 bases clipped from V and 3 bases from J, the junction kept 6 bases outside the gene matches. The CDR3 nucleotides are TGTGCCAGCAGCTCCAGGGACAGTAGTGGGGCCAACGTCCTGACTTTC. Protein product: CASSSRDSSGANVLTF.

This clone was seen a handful of times. The J gene is TRBJ2-7, the V gene TRBV4-3; tentatively, D is TRBD1 or TRBD2 (6 bases each). V dropped 1 base and J dropped 0 bases, with 13 bases sitting between them. CDR3 length: 16 amino acids. The germline gives CDR1 LGHNA, CDR2 YSLEER. The DNA of the CDR3 is TGCGCCAGCAGCCAAGGTACACAGGGACTCTCCTACGAGCAGTACTTC. It is translated as CASSQGTQGLSYEQYF.

V gene TRBV10-2 combines with J gene TRBJ2-5, with D maybe TRBD2 (6 bases). The CDR3 has 13 amino acids. V lost 7 bases and J lost 2, with 11 bases in between. Germline V CDR1 and CDR2: WSHSY, SAAADI. The CDR3 DNA sequence: TGCGCCAGCAATCCGGCGGGACAAGAGACCCAGTACTTC. Residues: CASNPAGQETQYF.